This T cell receptor (beta chain) was found in a study of T cell responses to AZD1222 COVID-19 vaccine. Study findings and constraints: Spike-specific TCR depth and breadth grew after two AZD1222 doses. The donor group comprised mostly white British people and more females; the analysis possibly underestimated clonal diversity.

The data were produced by immunoSEQ multiplex PCR, yet TCRdb's version contains in-frame clones alone and is incomplete. The data hold over 45,000 clones, with 89% observed a single time. Looked up from germline, CDR1 is LNHDA and CDR2 is SQIVND (reference sequence). The ends were cut back, 1 base at V and 7 bases at J, with 5 bases in the middle. The CDR3 has 12 amino acids. About this clone: Its antigen is currently unknown.

The gene calls are TRBV19 and TRBJ2-1; no clear D gene. The sequence was collected from an adult in good health. The material was peripheral blood, obtained on day 0 of AZD1222 vaccination. CDR3 sequence: CASSIGLNEQFF. As DNA, the CDR3 is TGTGCCAGTAGTATAGGCCTGAATGAGCAGTTCTTC.